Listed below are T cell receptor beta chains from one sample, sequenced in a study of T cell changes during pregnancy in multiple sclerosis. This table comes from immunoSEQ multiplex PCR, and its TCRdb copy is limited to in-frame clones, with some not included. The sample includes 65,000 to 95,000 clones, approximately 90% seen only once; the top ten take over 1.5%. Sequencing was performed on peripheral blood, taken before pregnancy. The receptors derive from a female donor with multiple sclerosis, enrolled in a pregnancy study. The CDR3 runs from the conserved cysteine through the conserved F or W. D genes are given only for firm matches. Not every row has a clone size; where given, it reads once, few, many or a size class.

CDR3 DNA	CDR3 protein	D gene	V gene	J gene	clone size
TGTGCCATCAGCCAGGTTGACGAGCAGTACTTC	CAISQVDEQYF	-	TRBV10-3	TRBJ2-7	-
TGTGCCAGCGGGAATGGGGACTATCCGGCCTATGGCTACACCTTC	CASGNGDYPAYGYTF	-	TRBV9	TRBJ1-2	-
TGTGCCAGTATTGGGGATCCTACAGGGTTAGAGAACACTGAAGCTTTCTTT	CASIGDPTGLENTEAFF	-	TRBV19	TRBJ1-1	-
TGCGCCAGCAGCCGTTGGGACAGGGAGGCTGGAAACACCATATATTTT	CASSRWDREAGNTIYF	TRBD1	TRBV5-1	TRBJ1-3	-
TGTGCCAGCAGCCGCTCTGAGGTGGTCAATTCACCCCTCCACTTT	CASSRSEVVNSPLHF	-	TRBV4-2	TRBJ1-6	-
TGCGCCAGTAGGGGGGGAAACGCTCGAATGAACACCGGGGAGCTGTTTTTT	CASRGGNARMNTGELFF	-	TRBV4-1	TRBJ2-2	-
TGTGCCAGCAGCCCCGTGGCGGGGGGGCCCACAGATACGCAGTATTTT	CASSPVAGGPTDTQYF	TRBD2	TRBV7-3	TRBJ2-3	-
TGTGCCAGCAGTCCCGGGACAAGGCAGGTCTTC	CASSPGTRQVF	-	TRBV5-4	TRBJ1-2	-
TGTGCCAGCAGCTTATTATCAAACTTTAATGAAAAACTGTTTTTT	CASSLLSNFNEKLFF	-	TRBV7-9	TRBJ1-4	-
TGCGCCAGCAGCCGTCTCATGTCGGGGGCGGGGGGGTTCACAGATACGCAGTATTTT	CASSRLMSGAGGFTDTQYF	TRBD2	TRBV4-3	TRBJ2-3	-
TGTGCCAGCAGCGCCTCAGGGGGCCCCAGCAATCAGCCCCAGCATTTT	CASSASGGPSNQPQHF	TRBD1	TRBV7-2	TRBJ1-5	-
TGTGCCAGCAGCTTGACGTCGGGGGGGCCCGCTGAGCAGTTCTTC	CASSLTSGGPAEQFF	TRBD2	TRBV5-4	TRBJ2-1	once
TGCGCCAGCAGCCCGTCCCGGGACAGGTTCTCCTACGAGCAGTACTTC	CASSPSRDRFSYEQYF	TRBD1	TRBV4-3	TRBJ2-7	-
TGTGCCTGGAGTATCCGGGGCACCGGGGAGCTGTTTTTT	CAWSIRGTGELFF	-	TRBV30	TRBJ2-2	-
TGTGCCAGCAGCCCCGGGGGCTATGGCTACACCTTC	CASSPGGYGYTF	-	TRBV7-2	TRBJ1-2	-
TGTGCCAGCAGCCCCAGACTAGTTTTAGATACGCAGTATTTT	CASSPRLVLDTQYF	-	TRBV7-2	TRBJ2-3	once
TGTGCCAGCAGCAACGCAGGTTCAAATCAGCCCCAGCATTTT	CASSNAGSNQPQHF	-	TRBV2	TRBJ1-5	many
TGCAGCGTGGGACAGGGTTGGGGGATGGGGGATACGCAGTATTTT	CSVGQGWGMGDTQYF	TRBD1	TRBV29-1	TRBJ2-3	-
TGTGCCAGCAGCGACCACGGGGGAGGGGGTCTAACAATGTATGGCTACACCTTC	CASSDHGGGGLTMYGYTF	-	TRBV5-6	TRBJ1-2	-
TGTGCCAGCAGCGGGACTTCGCGGGAGACCCAGTACTTC	CASSGTSRETQYF	-	TRBV11-3	TRBJ2-5	-
TGTGCCACCAGCAGAGCCCCTCTAGCCTCTGAGGTGGACAATGAGCAGTTCTTC	CATSRAPLASEVDNEQFF	-	TRBV15	TRBJ2-1	-
TGTGCCAGTGAAAGCGGGGGGGAGGACACCGGGGAGCTGTTTTTT	CASESGGEDTGELFF	TRBD2	TRBV28	TRBJ2-2	-
TGTGCCAGCAGCCCCAGACAGGGTCAGTACGGCGCTGAAGCTTTCTTT	CASSPRQGQYGAEAFF	TRBD1	TRBV7-2	TRBJ1-1	once
TGTGCCAGCAGCCACGGACAGCCGCGGAACACTGAAGCTTTCTTT	CASSHGQPRNTEAFF	-	TRBV11-2	TRBJ1-1	-
TGTGCCAGCAGCGTAGAGCCCAGGGAGGACACTGAAGCTTTCTTT	CASSVEPREDTEAFF	-	TRBV9	TRBJ1-1	-
TGTGCCAGCAGCTACCCCTCCTACGAGCAGTACTTC	CASSYPSYEQYF	-	TRBV28	TRBJ2-7	-
TGCGCCAGCAGTCGTTCGCCGAACCCGGGACACTCGAACACTGAAGCTTTCTTT	CASSRSPNPGHSNTEAFF	-	TRBV4-3	TRBJ1-1	-
TGTGCCAGCAGCCCCTACAGGGGGCGCGGCTACACCTTC	CASSPYRGRGYTF	TRBD1	TRBV7-9	TRBJ1-2	few
TGCGCCAGCAGCCAAGCTGTGGCAGGGGTCCAAATGAACACTGAAGCTTTCTTT	CASSQAVAGVQMNTEAFF	-	TRBV4-3	TRBJ1-1	-
TGTGCCAGCAGTGAAGTGGCGGGTTCGTACAATGAGCAGTTCTTC	CASSEVAGSYNEQFF	-	TRBV2	TRBJ2-1	-
TGTGCCAGCAGCTCAGGGGGCTCATTTAACTATGGCTACACCTTC	CASSSGGSFNYGYTF	TRBD1	TRBV5-4	TRBJ1-2	-
TGTGCCAGCAGTCCCCCCGGGCGGGAAGCCTACGAGCAGTACTTC	CASSPPGREAYEQYF	-	TRBV5-5	TRBJ2-7	-
TGCGCCAGCAGCTTCGAGACAGGGGGGGTTGATGGCTACACCTTC	CASSFETGGVDGYTF	TRBD1	TRBV5-1	TRBJ1-2	-
TGTGCCAGCAGCCAAGGATTTTCGGTGGCTTTCTTT	CASSQGFSVAFF	-	TRBV14	TRBJ1-1	few
TGTGCCAGCAGCTTAACGGTGGGTGACTCTTACAATGAGCAGTTCTTC	CASSLTVGDSYNEQFF	-	TRBV7-3	TRBJ2-1	-
TGTGCCAGCAGCTTCGGGACAGCTAATGAAAAACTGTTTTTT	CASSFGTANEKLFF	TRBD1	TRBV6-6	TRBJ1-4	-
TGTGCCAGCAGCGCCGGGACTTACAACACTGAAGCTTTCTTT	CASSAGTYNTEAFF	-	TRBV9	TRBJ1-1	few
TGCGCCAGCAGCCAAGTTTTCAGCCCCCGGGGCACAGATACGCAGTATTTT	CASSQVFSPRGTDTQYF	-	TRBV4-3	TRBJ2-3	-
TGTGCCAGCAGCCCCATGCGGGGCTCCTACAATGAGCAGTTCTTC	CASSPMRGSYNEQFF	-	TRBV9	TRBJ2-1	-
TGTGCCAGCTCGACGGGACAGGTTAGCAATCAGCCCCAGCATTTT	CASSTGQVSNQPQHF	TRBD1	TRBV18	TRBJ1-5	-
TGTGCCAGCAGCTTCATGCGGGGGTTGGGCGGGGAGCTGTTTTTT	CASSFMRGLGGELFF	TRBD2	TRBV7-2	TRBJ2-2	-
TGTGCCAGCAGTGATAGCGGGGGGGCCAATGAGCAGTTCTTC	CASSDSGGANEQFF	TRBD2	TRBV6-4	TRBJ2-1	-
TGTGCCAGCTCCGAATTACCAGTGACAGAGAAAGGTGAAAAACTGTTTTTT	CASSELPVTEKGEKLFF	-	TRBV18	TRBJ1-4	-
TGTGCCAGCACCTCGGACAGGGGTGAAGCTTTCTTT	CASTSDRGEAFF	TRBD1	TRBV6-5	TRBJ1-1	-
TGCGCCAGCAGCTTTAGCGGGGGCTACACAGATACGCAGTATTTT	CASSFSGGYTDTQYF	TRBD2	TRBV5-1	TRBJ2-3	-
TGTGCCAGCAGCCAAGATAAAGGCGCAGGGAACCTCCAAGAGACCCAGTACTTC	CASSQDKGAGNLQETQYF	-	TRBV14	TRBJ2-5	-
TGTGCCAGCTCACCTCCGGGGACTCTGAATTCACCCCTCCACTTT	CASSPPGTLNSPLHF	-	TRBV18	TRBJ1-6	-
TGTGCCAGCAGCCGGGGGACTAGCGGGGGGGCCCATGAGCAGTTCTTC	CASSRGTSGGAHEQFF	TRBD2	TRBV4-2	TRBJ2-1	-
TGTGCCAGCACGAGACAGGCGGCCTACAATGAGCAGTTCTTC	CASTRQAAYNEQFF	-	TRBV27	TRBJ2-1	-
TGTGCCAGCAGCCCTACAGGGCCCAATTCACCCCTCCACTTT	CASSPTGPNSPLHF	-	TRBV7-3	TRBJ1-6	few